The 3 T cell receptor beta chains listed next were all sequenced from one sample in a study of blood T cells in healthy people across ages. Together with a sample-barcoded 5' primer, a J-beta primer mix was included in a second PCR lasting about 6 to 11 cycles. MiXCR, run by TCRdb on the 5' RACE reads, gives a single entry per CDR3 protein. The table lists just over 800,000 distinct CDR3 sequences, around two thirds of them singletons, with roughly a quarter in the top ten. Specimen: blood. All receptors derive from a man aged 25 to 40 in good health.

Written as DNA, the CDR3 is TGTGCCAGCAGCGTAGTGGGGGAAGGCACAGATACGCAGTATTTT. Translated, it gives CASSVVGEGTDTQYF. The chain carries TRBV9 and TRBJ2-3; D possibly matches TRBD1 or TRBD2 (5 bases each). Germline V gives CDR1 SGDLS, CDR2 YYNGEE. The CDR3 totals 15 residues. V lost 0 bases, J lost 1 base, and 9 bases lay in between. Looking up the rest from reference TRBV9 and TRBJ2-3 gives the full variable domain: DSGVTQTPKHLITATGQRVTLRCSPRSGDLSVYWYQQSLDQGLQFLIQYYNGEERAKGNILERFSAQQFPDLHSELNLSSLELGDSALYFCASSVVGEGTDTQYFGPGTRLTVL.

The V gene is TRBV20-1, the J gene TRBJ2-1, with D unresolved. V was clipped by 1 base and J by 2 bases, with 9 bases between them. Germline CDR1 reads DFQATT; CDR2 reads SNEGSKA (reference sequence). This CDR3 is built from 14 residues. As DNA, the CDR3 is TGCAGTGCTAGAGGGGCCGTCACCTACAATGAGCAGTTCTTC. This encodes CSARGAVTYNEQFF.

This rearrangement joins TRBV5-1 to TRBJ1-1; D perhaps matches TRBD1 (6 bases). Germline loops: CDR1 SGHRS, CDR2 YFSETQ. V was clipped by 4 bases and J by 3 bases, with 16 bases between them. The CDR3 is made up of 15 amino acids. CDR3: CASSQQGNVDTEAFF. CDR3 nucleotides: TGCGCCAGCAGCCAACAGGGAAATGTGGACACTGAAGCTTTCTTT.